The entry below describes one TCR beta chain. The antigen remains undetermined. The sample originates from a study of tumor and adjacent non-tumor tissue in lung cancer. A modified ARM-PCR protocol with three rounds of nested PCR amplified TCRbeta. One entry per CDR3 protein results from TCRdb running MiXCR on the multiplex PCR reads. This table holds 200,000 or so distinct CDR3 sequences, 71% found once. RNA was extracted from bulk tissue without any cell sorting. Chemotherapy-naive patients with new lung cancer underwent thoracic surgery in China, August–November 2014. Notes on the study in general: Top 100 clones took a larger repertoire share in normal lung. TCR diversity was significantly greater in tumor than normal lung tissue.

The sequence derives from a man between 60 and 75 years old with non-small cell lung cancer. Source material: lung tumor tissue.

The CDR3 sequence is CANSCGTGSGKLFF. As DNA, the CDR3 is TGTGCCAACAGCTGCGGGACAGGGAGCGGAAAACTGTTTTTT. The chain links TRBV6-6 to TRBJ1-4; 9 bases map to TRBD1. V dropped 10 bases and J dropped 10; count of bases not matched to a gene: 13. Germline CDR1 and CDR2: MNHNY and SVGAGI (reference sequence). The CDR3 runs 14 residues.